These 22 T cell receptor beta chains originate from one sample sequenced in a study of cytomegalovirus exposure and HLA in healthy donors. The PCR used 60 Vbeta and 13 Jbeta primers. Sequencing used immunoSEQ multiplex PCR; TCRdb keeps in-frame clones, though not all of them. The sample has 200,000 to 250,000 clones, approximately 80% seen once. Sequencing input: PBMCs. These TCRs come from a man younger than 45 in good health and CMV-seronegative.

The chain uses TRBV5-4 and TRBJ2-7, with a possible D match to TRBD2 (6 bases). Germline CDR1 SGHNT, CDR2 YYREEE (reference sequence). V was clipped by 3 bases and J by 4 bases, with 14 bases between them. This CDR3 contains 14 residues. The CDR3 nucleotides are TGTGCCAGCAGCTGGGCGGGGATAGAATACGAGCAGTACTTC. This codes for CASSWAGIEYEQYF.

The V gene is TRBV6-6, the J gene TRBJ1-1; TRBD1 is a possible D gene (5 bases). This CDR3 is 12 amino acids long. Trimming took 10 bases from V and 13 from J, leaving 22 bases between them. Germline lookup yields CDR1 MNHNY and CDR2 SVGAGI (reference sequence). The CDR3 DNA reads as TGTGCCACTAGGGACTCCCGTCACTATTGTTTCTTT. Its protein is CATRDSRHYCFF.

The CDR3 nucleotides read TGTGCCAGCAGCTCGGCGGCGGTACGGGGCTACACCTTC. Protein: CASSSAAVRGYTF. This sequence joins TRBV7-8 and TRBJ1-2; D unclear. CDR3 length: 13 amino acids. V was clipped by 4 bases and J by 8 bases, with 14 bases between them. Germline CDR1 and CDR2: SGHVS and FQNEAQ.

This clone showed up just once. The gene calls are TRBV28 and TRBJ1-1; D uncertain. The CDR3 runs 15 residues. Looked up from germline, CDR1 is MDHEN and CDR2 is SYDVKM. Trimming took 7 bases from V and 3 from J, leaving 18 bases between them. The CDR3 reads CASMIGRAWDTEAFF. Written as DNA, the CDR3 is TGTGCCAGCATGATAGGGAGGGCTTGGGACACTGAAGCTTTCTTT.

The chain has TRBV2 and TRBJ1-6; the match to TRBD1 covers 10 bases. This CDR3 has 16 residues. Germline V lookup: CDR1 SNHLY, CDR2 FYNNEI. The trim removed 3 bases at V and 7 bases at J, leaving 6 bases unmatched. The CDR3 nucleotides are TGTGCCAGCAGTGAGGGGACAGGGGTGAGGAATTCACCCCTCCACTTT. This encodes CASSEGTGVRNSPLHF.

This clone was detected once. This chain connects TRBV9 to TRBJ2-1, with 12 nucleotides matching TRBD2. The V and J ends lost 0 bases and 6 bases, in that order; junction bases with no gene match: 10. The germline gives CDR1 SGDLS, CDR2 YYNGEE. This CDR3 is built from 18 residues. CDR3 protein: CASSVVSSGGAVLNEQFF. As DNA, the CDR3 is TGTGCCAGCAGCGTAGTGTCTAGCGGGGGGGCCGTCCTCAATGAGCAGTTCTTC. Full variable domain (missing parts from reference TRBV9 and TRBJ2-1): DSGVTQTPKHLITATGQRVTLRCSPRSGDLSVYWYQQSLDQGLQFLIQYYNGEERAKGNILERFSAQQFPDLHSELNLSSLELGDSALYFCASSVVSSGGAVLNEQFFGPGTRLTVL.

The chain has TRBV5-6 and TRBJ2-6, with D perhaps matching TRBD1 (6 bases). V was cut by 2 bases and J by 0 bases, with 9 bases left in between. CDR3 length: 16 residues. Germline CDR1 reads SGHDT; CDR2 reads YYEEEE. The CDR3 is CASSFQGISGANVLTF. Written as DNA, the CDR3 is TGTGCCAGCAGCTTCCAGGGGATCTCTGGGGCCAACGTCCTGACTTTC.

There are a few counts of this clone. This chain joins TRBV11-2 and TRBJ1-2; no firm D call. Per the germline V gene, CDR1 is SGHAT and CDR2 is FQNNGV. The CDR3 totals 13 residues. The V and J ends lost 1 base and 2 bases respectively, with 5 bases between them. The CDR3 nucleotides read TGTGCCAGCAGCTTAGGAGAAAACTATGGCTACACCTTC. It codes for CASSLGENYGYTF.

The J gene is TRBJ1-5, the V gene TRBV27; 8 bases are shared with TRBD1. Germline-derived CDR1 and CDR2 are MNHEY and SMNVEV (reference sequence). This CDR3 is 15 amino acids long. V lost 8 bases and J lost 6; bases outside the gene matches: 12. CDR3 region: CASQGALGPGQPQHF. The CDR3 DNA sequence: TGTGCCAGCCAGGGGGCCCTCGGGCCAGGTCAGCCCCAGCATTTT.

This clone has only one observation. For the CDR3, the DNA is TGTGCCAGCAGTTTGGTGTCCAACTCCCGGGACAGGGGGCGATATGAGCAGTTCTTC. It translates to CASSLVSNSRDRGRYEQFF. This chain uses TRBV28 with TRBJ2-1; 12 bases agree with TRBD1. V was pared by 3 bases and J by 8 bases, with 17 bases of the junction left unmatched. Germline V gene lookup returns CDR1 MDHEN and CDR2 SYDVKM. This CDR3 region has 19 residues. Full variable domain (rest looked up from reference TRBV28 and TRBJ2-1): DVKVTQSSRYLVKRTGEKVFLECVQDMDHENMFWYRQDPGLGLRLIYFSYDVKMKEKGDIPEGYSVSREKKERFSLILESASTNQTSMYLCASSLVSNSRDRGRYEQFFGPGTRLTVL.

J is TRBJ2-5 and V is TRBV28; D possibly corresponds to TRBD1 (6 bases). This CDR3 comprises 12 residues. V lost 3 bases, J lost 7 bases, and 9 bases lay in between. CDR1 is MDHEN, CDR2 SYDVKM, per germline. The CDR3 DNA sequence: TGTGCCAGCAGTTTCCAGGGGCGGACCCAGTACTTC. This translates into CASSFQGRTQYF.

In nucleotides, the CDR3 is TGCAGCGTTGCACAGGGGAACTACGAGCAGTACTTC. This sequence encodes CSVAQGNYEQYF. The chain uses TRBV29-1 and TRBJ2-7; the match to TRBD1 covers 7 bases. The germline CDR1 and CDR2 sequences are SQVTM and ANQGSEA. This CDR3 comprises 12 residues. Germline trimming cut 4 bases from V and 3 bases from J; bases unmatched to any gene: 3.

This clone has a handful of counts. The chain links TRBV5-6 to TRBJ1-4; TRBD1 aligns across 10 bases. The CDR3 is 15 residues long. V gave up 0 bases and J gave up 7 bases; unmatched junction bases: 3. The germline V gene has CDR1 SGHDT and CDR2 YYEEEE. DNA of the CDR3: TGTGCCAGCAGCTTGGGGACAGGGGGTGGTGAAAAACTGTTTTTT. This encodes CASSLGTGGGEKLFF.

This clone was seen just once. The V call is TRBV10-1, the J call TRBJ2-7; D is perhaps TRBD1 (6 bases). The CDR3 length is 14 residues. Germline V CDR1 and CDR2: WNHNN, SYGVQD (reference sequence). With 0 bases removed from V and 1 base from J, the gap between germline ends came to 7 bases. The CDR3: CASSESGTSYEQYF. The CDR3 DNA sequence: TGCGCCAGCAGTGAGTCAGGGACATCCTACGAGCAGTACTTC.

This clone was counted only a few times. The V call is TRBV29-1, the J call TRBJ1-2; TRBD1 matches at 8 bases. V shed 7 bases and J 3 bases; nucleotides not matched to a gene: 10. The CDR3 has 14 amino acids. The germline gives CDR1 SQVTM, CDR2 ANQGSEA. The CDR3 DNA follows: TGCAGCGCACAATCGACAGGGGTTGACTATGGCTACACCTTC. This encodes CSAQSTGVDYGYTF.

V gene TRBV28 combines with J gene TRBJ1-1, with D possibly TRBD1 on 6 matching bases. V lost 8 bases to trimming and J lost 1 base, with 11 bases between them. The CDR3 sequence is 13 residues long. Germline V lookup: CDR1 MDHEN, CDR2 SYDVKM. CDR3 sequence: CASLGGRNTEAFF. In DNA, the CDR3 is TGTGCCAGCTTAGGGGGTAGGAACACTGAAGCTTTCTTT. The variable domain in full, with the rest retrieved from reference TRBV28 and TRBJ1-1, is DVKVTQSSRYLVKRTGEKVFLECVQDMDHENMFWYRQDPGLGLRLIYFSYDVKMKEKGDIPEGYSVSREKKERFSLILESASTNQTSMYLCASLGGRNTEAFFGQGTRLTVV.

V and J are TRBV4-2 and TRBJ1-2; 8 bases line up with TRBD1. Per the germline V gene, CDR1 is LGHNA and CDR2 is YNFKEQ. This CDR3 has 16 residues. V was pared by 0 bases and J by 3 bases, with 6 bases of the junction left unmatched. The CDR3 DNA reads TGTGCCAGCAGCCAAGATCGGGCAGGGGGCGACTATGGCTACACCTTC. Its translation is CASSQDRAGGDYGYTF.

The chain links TRBV6-6 to TRBJ1-5; the D gene is possibly TRBD1 (5 bases). CDR1 MNHNY and CDR2 SVGAGI come from the germline V gene (reference sequence). This CDR3 has 16 residues. The germline V and J ends were trimmed by 6 bases and 3 bases, with 18 bases remaining between them. CDR3: CASSRPPQGHNQPQHF. In DNA form, the CDR3 reads TGTGCCAGCAGCCGCCCCCCTCAGGGTCACAATCAGCCCCAGCATTTT.

This clone was seen more than once but under ten times. The J gene is TRBJ1-2, the V gene TRBV7-9; no reliable D call. Germline CDR1 reads SEHNR; CDR2 reads FQNEAQ (reference sequence). This CDR3 region has 12 residues. Trimming took off 8 bases at V and 8 bases at J, with 15 bases between the two ends. CDR3 protein: CASGLEDEGYTF. CDR3 nucleotide sequence: TGTGCCAGCGGGCTCGAAGATGAGGGCTACACCTTC.

This rearrangement joins TRBV7-9 to TRBJ2-7, with 8 bases matching TRBD2. The CDR3 spans 14 residues. Trimming cost V 4 bases and J 7 bases; bases outside gene matches: 9. Germline V gives CDR1 SEHNR, CDR2 FQNEAQ (reference sequence). CDR3 region: CASSSPGLGREQYF. CDR3 DNA: TGTGCCAGCAGCTCTCCGGGACTAGGGAGGGAGCAGTACTTC.

The chain links TRBV9 to TRBJ2-3; D remains ambiguous. The CDR3 extends over 13 amino acids. Germline assignment: CDR1 SGDLS and CDR2 YYNGEE. V was trimmed by 1 base and J by 3 bases, leaving 6 bases between them. CDR3 sequence reads: CASSVTTTDTQYF. The CDR3 nucleotides are TGTGCCAGCAGCGTAACGACTACAGATACGCAGTATTTT.

The chain combines TRBV2 with TRBJ2-2, with 12 nucleotides matching TRBD2. The CDR3 runs to 16 residues. Germline CDR1 reads SNHLY; CDR2 reads FYNNEI. The trim removed 7 bases at V and 0 bases at J, leaving 3 bases unmatched. The CDR3 protein is CASTLAGGPNTGELFF. The DNA of the CDR3 is TGTGCCAGCACACTAGCGGGGGGACCGAACACCGGGGAGCTGTTTTTT. The variable domain in full, completed from reference TRBV2 and TRBJ2-2, reads EPEVTQTPSHQVTQMGQEVILRCVPISNHLYFYWYRQILGQKVEFLVSFYNNEISEKSEIFDDQFSVERPDGSNFTLKIRSTKLEDSAMYFCASTLAGGPNTGELFFGEGSRLTVL.